The rows below give T cell receptor beta chains drawn from one sample of a study of patients and donors after allogeneic stem cell transplantation. Each CDR3 protein is one row after TCRdb ran MiXCR on the RT-PCR reads. The sample holds about 960,000 distinct CDR3 sequences; 15% to 20% are singletons and the top ten take 5% to 6.5%. Sample: blood, either unsorted or a sorted T cell fraction (not recorded which). These receptors came from a human donor who was either an allogeneic HSCT recipient or a stem cell or donor lymphocyte infusion donor (not recorded which). It is not recorded whose cells these are; they may come from a transplant donor. The CDR3 runs from the conserved cysteine through the conserved F or W. The order of the fields is clone size, J gene, V gene, D gene, CDR3 protein, CDR3 DNA. D genes are given only for firm matches. Rows give clone size only sometimes, using once, few, many, or a class for an expanded clone.

clone_size: -
j_call: TRBJ2-3
v_call: TRBV11-2
d_call: -
cdr3_aa: CASSLNEMRPDTQYF
cdr3_nt: TGTGCCAGCAGCTTAAACGAAATGAGGCCAGATACGCAGTATTTT

clone_size: few
j_call: TRBJ1-2
v_call: TRBV21-1
d_call: -
cdr3_aa: CASVPGRFF
cdr3_nt: TGTGCCAGCGTACCGGGACGGTTTTTC

clone_size: -
j_call: TRBJ2-5
v_call: TRBV7-2
d_call: TRBD2
cdr3_aa: CASSLTSGVVAETQYF
cdr3_nt: TGTGCCAGCAGCCTCACTAGCGGGGTAGTAGCTGAGACCCAGTACTTC

clone_size: -
j_call: TRBJ2-5
v_call: TRBV6-5
d_call: -
cdr3_aa: CASSYSKLEITETQYF
cdr3_nt: TGTGCCAGCAGTTACTCGAAGCTAGAGATAACGGAGACCCAGTACTTC

clone_size: few
j_call: TRBJ2-5
v_call: TRBV20-1
d_call: -
cdr3_aa: CSARPAGAQYF
cdr3_nt: TGCAGTGCTAGGCCCGCCGGGGCCCAGTACTTC

clone_size: few
j_call: TRBJ2-3
v_call: TRBV28
d_call: TRBD2
cdr3_aa: CASSFSAVVAGAQYF
cdr3_nt: TGTGCCAGCAGTTTTTCCGCCGTAGTGGCGGGAGCGCAGTATTTT

clone_size: many
j_call: TRBJ1-2
v_call: TRBV5-1
d_call: TRBD1
cdr3_aa: CASSFRQGVGYTF
cdr3_nt: TGCGCCAGCAGCTTTCGACAGGGGGTCGGCTACACCTTC

clone_size: few
j_call: TRBJ1-5
v_call: TRBV7-8
d_call: -
cdr3_aa: CASSLAGDSSPQHF
cdr3_nt: TGTGCCAGCAGCTTAGCGGGGGACTCCTCCCCCCAGCATTTT

clone_size: many
j_call: TRBJ1-1
v_call: TRBV29-1
d_call: TRBD1
cdr3_aa: CSVRQGLNTEAFF
cdr3_nt: TGCAGCGTACGACAGGGGTTGAACACTGAAGCTTTCTTT

clone_size: few
j_call: TRBJ2-1
v_call: TRBV6-2/TRBV6-3
d_call: TRBD2
cdr3_aa: CASSPTRRGGANEQFF
cdr3_nt: TGTGCCAGCAGTCCTACCCGGCGGGGGGGTGCCAATGAGCAGTTCTTC

clone_size: -
j_call: TRBJ1-3
v_call: TRBV29-1
d_call: -
cdr3_aa: CSVEEKGGDTIYF
cdr3_nt: TGCAGCGTTGAAGAAAAAGGGGGGGACACCATATATTTT

clone_size: -
j_call: TRBJ2-7
v_call: TRBV7-3
d_call: -
cdr3_aa: CASSLWRDYEQYF
cdr3_nt: TGTGCCAGCAGCTTATGGCGGGACTACGAGCAGTACTTC

clone_size: -
j_call: TRBJ1-1
v_call: TRBV10-3
d_call: -
cdr3_aa: CAISPNKNTEAFF
cdr3_nt: TGTGCCATCAGCCCCAACAAGAACACTGAAGCTTTCTTT

clone_size: -
j_call: TRBJ1-1
v_call: TRBV3-1
d_call: -
cdr3_aa: CASRRGGRAFF
cdr3_nt: TGTGCCAGCAGGCGGGGCGGTCGGGCTTTCTTT

clone_size: -
j_call: TRBJ1-1
v_call: TRBV29-1
d_call: TRBD1
cdr3_aa: CSVTGQGATEAFF
cdr3_nt: TGCAGCGTTACGGGACAGGGGGCGACTGAAGCTTTCTTT

clone_size: many
j_call: TRBJ1-2
v_call: TRBV29-1
d_call: -
cdr3_aa: CSVAGRNGYTF
cdr3_nt: TGCAGCGTTGCAGGGCGGAACGGCTACACCTTC

clone_size: few
j_call: TRBJ2-3
v_call: TRBV20-1
d_call: -
cdr3_aa: CSAILESTDTQYF
cdr3_nt: TGCAGTGCTATTCTGGAGAGCACAGATACGCAGTATTTT

clone_size: -
j_call: TRBJ1-1
v_call: TRBV30
d_call: -
cdr3_aa: CAWSVGGPEAFF
cdr3_nt: TGTGCCTGGAGTGTCGGGGGCCCTGAAGCTTTCTTT

clone_size: many
j_call: TRBJ2-1
v_call: TRBV12-3/TRBV12-4
d_call: TRBD2
cdr3_aa: CASSGGTSGAYNEQFF
cdr3_nt: TGTGCCAGCAGTGGGGGCACTAGCGGGGCGTACAATGAGCAGTTCTTC

clone_size: few
j_call: TRBJ2-5
v_call: TRBV7-2
d_call: -
cdr3_aa: CASSLGGRGVEAQYF
cdr3_nt: TGTGCCAGCAGCTTAGGAGGGAGGGGGGTTGAGGCCCAGTACTTC